Listed below are T cell receptor beta chains from one sample, sequenced in a study of PD-L1 blockade in urothelial cancer. Generated by immunoSEQ multiplex PCR, the TCRdb table keeps only in-frame clones and is missing some. The profile covers fewer than 100,000 clones, with about 85% appearing a single time and less than 8.5% taken by the ten largest. The sequencing here drew on PBMCs, taken around atezolizumab (anti-PD-L1) treatment. The receptors were gathered from a man aged 40-49 years with urothelial cancer. Each CDR3 is given with its conserved first and last residue. The order of the fields is J gene, D gene, clone size, V gene, CDR3 protein, CDR3 DNA. A D gene is named only where the DNA matches it firmly. Expanded clones get a size class; other rows say once, few or many, or leave the size out.

>TRBJ1-1|.|.|TRBV5-1
CASSLVAGAVTEAFF
TGCGCCAGCAGCTTGGTCGCGGGGGCGGTCACTGAAGCTTTCTTT
>TRBJ1-5|.|.|TRBV10-1
CASSDGTGQPQHF
TGCGCCAGCAGTGATGGTACGGGTCAGCCCCAGCATTTT
>TRBJ1-1|.|.|TRBV19
CASSAYTEAFF
TGTGCCAGTAGCGCGTACACTGAAGCTTTCTTT
>TRBJ1-2|.|.|TRBV15
CATSREWEAAGGGYTF
TGTGCCACCAGCAGGGAATGGGAGGCGGCGGGGGGAGGCTACACCTTC
>TRBJ1-1|.|.|TRBV28
CASSLTPGFRTEAFF
TGTGCCAGCAGTTTAACCCCAGGGTTTAGGACTGAAGCTTTCTTT
>TRBJ2-7|TRBD1|few|TRBV9
CASSVGRGDREIDEQYF
TGTGCCAGCAGCGTAGGAAGGGGGGACAGGGAAATCGACGAGCAGTACTTC
>TRBJ1-2|.|.|TRBV5-6
CASSLHGANYGYTF
TGTGCCAGCAGCTTGCACGGAGCTAACTATGGCTACACCTTC
>TRBJ2-1|TRBD2|few|TRBV7-3
CASSLRPPTSGWVGSFDEQFF
TGTGCCAGCAGCTTACGGCCTCCGACTAGCGGGTGGGTAGGGTCATTCGATGAGCAGTTCTTC
>TRBJ2-2|TRBD2|.|TRBV18
CASSTGLAGGPTGELFF
TGTGCCAGCTCAACTGGACTAGCGGGAGGACCCACCGGGGAGCTGTTTTTT
>TRBJ1-1|.|.|TRBV7-2
CASSRDRIFEAFF
TGTGCCAGCAGTCGTGACAGGATCTTTGAAGCTTTCTTT
>TRBJ1-1|.|.|TRBV14
CASSQQHLGPAFF
TGTGCCAGCAGCCAACAACACCTTGGCCCAGCTTTCTTT
>TRBJ2-1|.|.|TRBV11-3
CASSFSQGGLSEQFF
TGTGCCAGCAGCTTTAGTCAGGGAGGACTCAGTGAGCAGTTCTTC
>TRBJ2-1|TRBD1|.|TRBV2
CASKRDSSYNEQFF
TGTGCCAGCAAGAGGGACAGCTCCTACAATGAGCAGTTCTTC
>TRBJ2-5|.|.|TRBV19
CASSPNQETQYF
TGTGCCAGTAGTCCCAATCAAGAGACCCAGTACTTC
>TRBJ1-2|TRBD1|.|TRBV10-2
CASSVAKGARGYTF
TGCGCCAGCAGTGTGGCGAAGGGGGCCAGGGGCTACACCTTC
>TRBJ1-1|TRBD1|.|TRBV19
CASSILSPRQGANTEAFF
TGTGCCAGTAGTATCCTTTCCCCTCGACAGGGGGCGAACACTGAAGCTTTCTTT